Below are 6 T cell receptor beta chains sequenced from a single sample in a study of blood T cell repertoires in COVID-19 (dated by TCRdb to about 2020). Libraries were built with the immunoSEQ multiplex PCR assay. Not all clones reach the TCRdb copy of this immuneACCESS table, which keeps in-frame sequences only. Checked studies attribute under half of the gap to unresolved V genes and leave the rest unexplained. The sample contains over 250,000 clones, around 90% of them found a single time. Jointly, the top ten make up roughly 2.6% of the sample. Sequenced sample: PBMCs or T cells enriched from blood (not recorded which). These receptors all stem from a man between 60 and 70 years old who had recovered from COVID-19.

The chain links TRBV3-1 (or the pseudogene TRBV3-2) to TRBJ2-1, with 8 bases matching TRBD1. Germline CDR1 LGHDT, CDR2 YNNKEL (reference sequence). The V segment lost 4 bases and the J segment 6 bases; nucleotides outside the gene matches: 8. The CDR3 runs to 15 residues. The chain's CDR3 is CASSPRDRPSNEQFF. Written as DNA, the CDR3 is TGTGCCAGCAGCCCCCGGGACAGGCCTTCCAATGAGCAGTTCTTC.

The chain links TRBV10-3 to TRBJ2-3, with unresolved D. CDR1 is ENHRY, CDR2 SYGVKD, per germline. V lost 0 bases and J 7 bases, leaving 20 bases between the germline ends. The CDR3 totals 17 residues. CDR3 region: CAISESSTVDSWHTQYF. CDR3 nucleotides: TGTGCCATCAGTGAGTCGTCCACGGTCGACTCCTGGCATACGCAGTATTTT.

This chain uses TRBV10-2 with TRBJ1-1, with 7 bases fitting TRBD1. Germline CDR1 and CDR2: WSHSY and SAAADI. The ends lost 7 bases at V and 6 bases at J; junction bases unmatched: 11. The CDR3 consists of 14 residues. CDR3 loop: CASKYRGEDPEAFF. The CDR3 DNA follows: TGCGCCAGCAAATACAGGGGTGAGGACCCTGAAGCTTTCTTT.

J is TRBJ1-3 and V is TRBV4-1, with a tentative D call TRBD1 (5 bases). Germline V gives CDR1 MGHRA, CDR2 YSYEKL. Trimming cost V 0 bases and J 4 bases, with 10 bases left between them. The CDR3 sequence is 15 residues long. The DNA for the CDR3 is TGCGCCAGCAGCCAAGAGACAGTTTTAGGAAACACCATATATTTT. Amino acids: CASSQETVLGNTIYF.

The chain is built from TRBV7-6 and TRBJ2-7; TRBD2 agrees at 8 bases. J lost 0 bases, V lost 0 bases, and 1 base had no gene match. This CDR3 region has 15 residues. Germline CDR1 and CDR2: SGHVS and FNYEAQ. CDR3 coding DNA: TGTGCCAGCAGCTTAGCCGGGACTAGCTCCTACGAGCAGTACTTC. It is translated as CASSLAGTSSYEQYF.

CDR3 sequence reads: CASSFQGNDNQPQHF. CDR3 DNA: TGTGCCAGTAGTTTCCAGGGGAATGACAATCAGCCCCAGCATTTT. The V call is TRBV19, the J call TRBJ1-5, with D possibly being TRBD1 (6 bases). The CDR3 has 15 amino acids. The germline V and J ends were trimmed by 5 bases and 3 bases, with 14 bases remaining between them. Germline values: CDR1 LNHDA, CDR2 SQIVND (reference sequence).